The rows below give T cell receptor beta chains drawn from one sample of a study of beta chain features in type 1 diabetes. TCRdb's copy holds only in-frame clones and misses some; the assay was immunoSEQ multiplex PCR. In the table there are around 40,000 clones, roughly 68% of which are singletons. The sequenced sample consisted of Tregs from blood. These receptors came from a young woman with type 1 diabetes. Each CDR3 is given with its conserved first and last residue. The order of the fields is V gene, CDR3 length, D gene, J gene, clone size, CDR3 DNA, CDR3 protein. The D gene is left open where the match is weak. Expanded clones get a size class; other rows say once, few or many, or leave the size out.

TRBV23-1	14	TRBD2	TRBJ2-1	NA	TGCGCCAGCGCCCGGGGCGGGAGCGTCAATGAGCAGTTCTTC	CASARGGSVNEQFF
TRBV7-6	15	TRBD2	TRBJ2-7	NA	TGTGCCAGCAGCTTAGATTCCCTAGCGGACTACGAGCAGTACTTC	CASSLDSLADYEQYF
TRBV25-1	16	NA	TRBJ2-2	NA	TGTGCCAGCAGTGAAAGTGGGATCGGGAGCACCGGGGAGCTGTTTTTT	CASSESGIGSTGELFF
TRBV19	13	NA	TRBJ1-3	NA	TGTGCCAGTAGTATGAACAGAAGAAACACCATATATTTT	CASSMNRRNTIYF
TRBV7-2	15	NA	TRBJ1-1	NA	TGTGCCAGCAGCTTAGGGTCTGGGCCACCCTCCGAAGCTTTCTTT	CASSLGSGPPSEAFF
TRBV6-1	13	NA	TRBJ2-4	NA	TGTGCCAGCAGCGGTACTCACAAAAACATTCAGTACTTC	CASSGTHKNIQYF
TRBV4-1	15	TRBD2	TRBJ2-3	NA	TGCGCCAGCAGCCAACCAGCGGGGAGCACAGATACGCAGTATTTT	CASSQPAGSTDTQYF
TRBV7-9	14	TRBD1	TRBJ2-7	few	TGTGCCAGCAGCTCATCAGGGGGCGGCTACGAGCAGTACTTC	CASSSSGGGYEQYF
TRBV7-2	14	NA	TRBJ2-7	few	TGTGCCAGCAGCTTAGGGACGGGGGCCTACGAGCAGTACTTC	CASSLGTGAYEQYF
TRBV19	16	TRBD2	TRBJ2-1	NA	TGTGCCAGTACGCGCCCAGGACTAGCGGGAGTCAATGAGCAGTTCTTC	CASTRPGLAGVNEQFF
TRBV7-9	15	TRBD1	TRBJ2-5	NA	TGTGCCAGCAGATCGCGACAGGGTAACCAAGAGACCCAGTACTTC	CASRSRQGNQETQYF
TRBV7-2	15	TRBD2	TRBJ2-1	NA	TGTGCCAGCAGCTCTCTACCACTAGCGGGAGCTGAGCAGTTCTTC	CASSSLPLAGAEQFF
TRBV30	14	TRBD2	TRBJ2-5	NA	TGTGCCTGGAATTTCGGGGGGGCCGGGGAGACCCAGTACTTC	CAWNFGGAGETQYF
TRBV6-5	12	TRBD2	TRBJ2-1	few	TGTGCCAGCAGTCCGTTAGCGGGTGAGCAGTTCTTC	CASSPLAGEQFF
TRBV20-1	11	NA	TRBJ2-3	NA	TGCAGTGCTCCTAGCACAGATACGCAGTATTTT	CSAPSTDTQYF
TRBV5-1	15	NA	TRBJ2-5	NA	TGCGCCAGCAGCGTGACAGGTACCCAGGGAGAGACCCAGTACTTC	CASSVTGTQGETQYF
TRBV7-2	16	TRBD1	TRBJ1-2	NA	TGTGCCAGCAGTCCCGCTACAGGGGCCAGTAACTATGGCTACACCTTC	CASSPATGASNYGYTF
TRBV7-9	12	NA	TRBJ2-7	NA	TGTGCCAGCAGCCACGGGGACTACGAGCAGTACTTC	CASSHGDYEQYF
TRBV4-2	18	TRBD2	TRBJ2-5	NA	TGTGCCAGCAGCCAAGAAGGCCCGAGGCTAGCGGGAGGAGAGACCCAGTACTTC	CASSQEGPRLAGGETQYF
TRBV7-3	17	NA	TRBJ2-3	few	TGTGCCAGCAGCTTAACAATGAGCGGCAGCGCCCTAGATACGCAGTATTTT	CASSLTMSGSALDTQYF
TRBV7-2	13	NA	TRBJ1-2	NA	TGTGCCAGCAGCTTAGGGCAGGGCGACGGCTACACCTTC	CASSLGQGDGYTF
TRBV7-9	16	NA	TRBJ2-7	few	TGTGCCAGCAGCTTAGCGAGGACACTCCCGCCCTACGAGCAGTACTTC	CASSLARTLPPYEQYF
TRBV7-9	13	NA	TRBJ1-3	few	TGTGCCAGCAGCTTCCGCGGAGGAAACACCATATATTTT	CASSFRGGNTIYF
TRBV5-1	14	NA	TRBJ2-5	NA	TGCGCCAGCAGCTTGCCGCAAGCTCAAGAGACCCAGTACTTC	CASSLPQAQETQYF
TRBV4-1	15	TRBD1	TRBJ2-7	NA	TGCGCCAGCAGCCTTGCCGGGACAGCCTCCTACGAGCAGTACTTC	CASSLAGTASYEQYF
TRBV18	13	NA	TRBJ1-5	NA	TGTGCCAGCTCACCGAGTATCAATCAGCCCCAGCATTTT	CASSPSINQPQHF
TRBV5-4	15	NA	TRBJ2-4	NA	TGTGCCAGCAGCTCAGATGGGCCCGTAAAGAACATTCAGTACTTC	CASSSDGPVKNIQYF
TRBV30	12	NA	TRBJ2-1	NA	TGTGCCTGGGTGGTGCGGGGCGGAGAGCAGTTCTTC	CAWVVRGGEQFF
TRBV7-2	15	TRBD2	TRBJ2-1	NA	TGTGCCAGCAGTCGTAGCGGGAGGCCACTTAATGAGCAGTTCTTC	CASSRSGRPLNEQFF
TRBV5-4	17	NA	TRBJ2-2	NA	TGTGCCAGCAGCTTAGAAATCCCAGCAGGGGTTACCGGGGAGCTGTTTTTT	CASSLEIPAGVTGELFF
TRBV29-1	14	TRBD1	TRBJ1-5	NA	TGCAGCGTTGGCCAGGGGGGTAGCAATCAGCCCCAGCATTTT	CSVGQGGSNQPQHF
TRBV5-3	15	NA	TRBJ2-1	NA	TGTGCCAGAAGCTTGGACAGGTTTGGTGACAATGAGCAGTTCTTC	CARSLDRFGDNEQFF
TRBV20-1	11	NA	TRBJ2-3	few	TGCAGTGCTAGAGATCTTAGTACGCAGTATTTT	CSARDLSTQYF
TRBV13	15	TRBD1	TRBJ1-6	NA	TGTGCCAGCAGCTACCAGGACAGGGACTTGTCACCCCTCCACTTT	CASSYQDRDLSPLHF
TRBV11-3	15	TRBD1	TRBJ2-7	NA	TGTGCCAGCAGCTTAGATCTAGGGAACCGGGGACAGGCCTACTTC	CASSLDLGNRGQAYF
TRBV5-4	13	NA	TRBJ1-2	NA	TGTGCCAGCAGCTTGCGGGGAAACTATGGCTACACCTTC	CASSLRGNYGYTF
TRBV4-3	15	NA	TRBJ2-7	few	TGCGCCAGCAGCCAAGACGGTGGGGGGACCTACGAGCAGTACTTC	CASSQDGGGTYEQYF
TRBV9	13	NA	TRBJ2-5	NA	TGTGCCAGCAGCGTAAATCCAGGAGAGACCCAGTACTTC	CASSVNPGETQYF
TRBV19	14	NA	TRBJ2-3	NA	TGTGCCAGTAGTCCCCCGCGGGACCGGGATACGCAGTATTTT	CASSPPRDRDTQYF
TRBV10-3	16	TRBD1	TRBJ2-3	NA	TGTGCCACCCAGGGGGCAATCGCAGTCGGCACAGATACGCAGTATTTT	CATQGAIAVGTDTQYF
TRBV7-3	12	NA	TRBJ2-1	NA	TGTGCCAGCAGCTTCAGAGGTGGTGAGCAGTTCTTC	CASSFRGGEQFF
TRBV16	16	NA	TRBJ2-7	NA	TGTGCCAGCAGCCATGCAGTGGCCTCAACCTCGTACGAGCAGTACTTC	CASSHAVASTSYEQYF
TRBV2	14	TRBD1	TRBJ1-1	few	TGTGCCAGCACCGGGACAGAGACCTTCACTGAAGCTTTCTTT	CASTGTETFTEAFF
TRBV5-1	14	TRBD1	TRBJ2-5	few	TGCGCCAGCCGGTGGCAGGGGGAGTGGGAGACCCAGTACTTC	CASRWQGEWETQYF
TRBV4-3	17	NA	TRBJ1-3	NA	TGCGCCAGCAGCCAAGGGACGGGTACCGGGGCTGGAAACACCATATATTTT	CASSQGTGTGAGNTIYF
TRBV4-3	16	NA	TRBJ1-2	NA	TGCGCCAGCAGCCCAACGGGATCGGGGGGGCGCGATGGCTACACCTTC	CASSPTGSGGRDGYTF
TRBV4-3	14	TRBD1	TRBJ2-7	NA	TGCGCCAGCAGCCATCGACAGGGGGCTTACGAGCAGTACTTC	CASSHRQGAYEQYF
TRBV4-2	15	TRBD2	TRBJ2-7	few	TGTGCCAGCAGCCAGGCAAGCGGGAGTCCCTACGAGCAGTACTTC	CASSQASGSPYEQYF
TRBV5-1	17	TRBD2	TRBJ2-3	few	TGCGCCAGCAGCCGGGGACTAGCGGGGACCAACACAGATACGCAGTATTTT	CASSRGLAGTNTDTQYF
TRBV7-2	15	TRBD1	TRBJ1-1	NA	TGTGCCAGCGGCGGGACAGGGGGGATAGTCTCTGAAGCTTTCTTT	CASGGTGGIVSEAFF
TRBV7-2	13	NA	TRBJ1-2	few	TGTGCCAGCAGCTTAGGGTACGGCTATGGCTACACCTTC	CASSLGYGYGYTF
TRBV7-9	16	NA	TRBJ2-7	once	TGTGCCAGCAGCTTAGGTGGCGGAGGGAGCTCCTACGAGCAGTACTTC	CASSLGGGGSSYEQYF
TRBV7-9	9	NA	TRBJ1-2	NA	TGTGCCATCCAGAGGGGCTACACCTTC	CAIQRGYTF
TRBV4-3	12	NA	TRBJ2-3	few	TGCGCCAGCAGCCCAGGGGGGCGTACGCAGTATTTT	CASSPGGRTQYF
TRBV7-2	17	TRBD2	TRBJ2-7	NA	TGTGCCAGCAGCTTACCACCGGGAGGGCCTAGGGGCTACGAGCAGTACTTC	CASSLPPGGPRGYEQYF
TRBV30	17	TRBD1	TRBJ1-1	NA	TGTGCCTGGAGGGGACAGGGGACATCTTTTTGGAACACTGAAGCTTTCTTT	CAWRGQGTSFWNTEAFF